The clone carrying this TCR beta chain was seen only once. Germline and junction disagree at one end, which may indicate a read error. TCRdb keeps only in-frame clones here, not all; method: immunoSEQ multiplex PCR. This sample has more than 90,000 clones, with 88% found just once. The entry originates in a study of radiotherapy plus CTLA-4 blockade in lung cancer. CDR1 is MNHNS and CDR2 is SASEGT in the germline V gene. The CDR3 spans 13 residues. This TCR came from a human donor with non-small cell lung cancer that progressed on radiotherapy plus ipilimumab. This specimen consisted of peripheral blood, obtained from a patient treated with radiotherapy plus ipilimumab. The chain links TRBV6-1 to TRBJ2-1; 9 bases agree with TRBD2. For the CDR3, the DNA is TGTACCCTCTGGGCGGGAGGGCGGTATGAGCGGTTCTTC. Residues: CTLWAGGRYERFF.